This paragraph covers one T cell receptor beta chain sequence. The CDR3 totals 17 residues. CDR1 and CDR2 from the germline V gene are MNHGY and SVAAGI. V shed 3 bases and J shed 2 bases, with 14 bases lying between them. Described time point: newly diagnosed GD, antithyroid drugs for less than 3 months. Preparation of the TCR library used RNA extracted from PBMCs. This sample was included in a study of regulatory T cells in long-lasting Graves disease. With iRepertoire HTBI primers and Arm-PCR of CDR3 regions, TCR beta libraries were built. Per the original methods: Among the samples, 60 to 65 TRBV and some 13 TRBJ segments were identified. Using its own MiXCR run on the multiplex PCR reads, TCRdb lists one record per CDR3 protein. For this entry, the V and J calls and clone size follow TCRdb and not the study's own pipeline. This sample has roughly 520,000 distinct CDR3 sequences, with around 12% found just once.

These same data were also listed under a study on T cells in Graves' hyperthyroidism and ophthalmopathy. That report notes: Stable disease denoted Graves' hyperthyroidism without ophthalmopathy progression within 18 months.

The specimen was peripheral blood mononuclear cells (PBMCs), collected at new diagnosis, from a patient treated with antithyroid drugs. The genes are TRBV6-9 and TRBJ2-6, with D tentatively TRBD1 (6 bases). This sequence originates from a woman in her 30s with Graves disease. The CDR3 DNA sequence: TGTGCCAGCAGTTACTCAACAACAGGGACTGGGGCCAACGTCCTGACTTTC. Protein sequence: CASSYSTTGTGANVLTF.